This T cell receptor beta chain was found in a study of cytomegalovirus exposure and HLA in healthy donors (dated by TCRdb to 2016 to 2017). For the wider study: According to an earlier analysis of 550 to 700 of the donors, about 170 million T cells yielded 100 million or so unique TCR beta sequences and around 280 Gb of sequence data. An earlier analysis of 587 of the donors applied high-throughput TCR beta sequencing to assess whether each TCR beta V gene segment acted as functional or pseudogenic. Across 300 to 400 genotyped donors of the cohort, an average of about 250,000 unique TCR beta nucleotide sequences per donor were sequenced, and around 20% of those sequences were non-productive. To predict cytomegalovirus infection status, the study combined high-throughput TCR immunosequencing, statistical association of individual TCRs with disease status, and machine learning. The number of donors typed differed by locus, with about 629-640 for A, B, C, DRB1 and DQB1, roughly 520 for DQA1, about 610 for DPA1, and approximately 470 for DPB1. To study patterns of TCR occurrence, a later analysis re-analyzed previously published TCR beta repertoires from 666 donors and added high-resolution HLA genotyping. The aim of the study was to test whether cataloging public T cell receptors could identify signatures of past pathogen exposure. HLA typing covered class I and class II loci at four-digit resolution. Donor age, sex, ethnicity and CMV serostatus were compiled alongside the repertoire data. An early release covering over 500 HLA-typed donors comprised approximately 290 gigabases of sequencing data and around 80 million unique TCR sequences. Using immunosequencing, the study profiled T cell repertoires from around 670 subjects and related those repertoires to cytomegalovirus serostatus. Rather than drawing on any new phenotypic data, the later analysis identified candidate immune exposures from TCR beta sequences and the way those sequences occurred across donors. The genetic ancestry cluster associated with self-reported Caucasian donors included about four fifths of the approximately 430 genotyped donors. All discovery cohort repertoires had been generated using a single sequencing platform. In addition to the first cohort of 650 to 800 subjects, a separate validation cohort of 130 or so different subjects was used. In a later genetic analysis, genome-wide SNP genotypes for about 55% of the roughly 670 donors were used, and that subset was treated as a discovery cohort. Because of strong linkage in the cohort, roughly five DR-DQ haplotypes were treated as single units for association and clustering.

The paper's findings and limits, for the study overall: Some IMGT-functional V segments, including TRBV6-2 and TRBV6-3, could not be told apart with the 87-base-pair reads, so those segments were excluded. The earlier analysis of around 600 of the donors excluded approximately 17 rarely observed V segments, including chromosome 9 orphons, because counts were too low. A later genetic analysis associated a missense DCLRE1C variant with V-gene and J-gene trimming of TCR beta chains, and an independent cohort replicated the association. The study gave a list of some 150 TCR beta chains associated with cytomegalovirus. Most TCR sequences were observed very rarely across donors, whereas some public TCRs were present in many individuals. Strong co-occurrence of HLA alleles, especially DR and DQ, made assigning TCR associations to individual alleles difficult. A few of the identified cytomegalovirus-associated TCR beta chains were confirmed in vitro to be specific for cytomegalovirus antigens. Linkage disequilibrium might explain the correlated functional status among segregating V segments, but an unknown experimental factor could not be excluded. Presence/absence analyses assumed roughly uniform sequencing depth across donors, an assumption that may not hold. HLA typing was unavailable for some donors at each locus, so association tests used only the typed subset. A later genetic analysis reported fewer N-insertions in productive TCRs among donors in an Asian-associated ancestry cluster than the roughly 700-donor mean. Most CMV-associated TCR beta chains appeared to be HLA-restricted in a later analysis, and the HLA associations seemed to be driven largely by CMV exposure. Immune exposure information for the cohort was limited to CMV serostatus. This cohort had only TCR beta chains sequenced, and the lack of alpha or paired-chain data limited which features could be detected. The authors suggested that the approach could potentially be generalized to other disease states and immunological phenotypes. The classifier was reported to diagnose cytomegalovirus status with high specificity and sensitivity in both the original cohort and the validation cohort. A further reported finding was that TCR beta sequences accurately predicted the HLA-A and HLA-B alleles for most subjects in the first cohort. Specific HLA alleles were associated with over 15,000 TCR beta sequences at a false discovery rate of 0.05 in a later analysis. The sequencing pipeline was judged likely to have produced a cluster of highly shared sequence variants as a technical artifact. In an earlier analysis of 587 of the donors, most TCR beta V segments appeared in productive rearrangements about 87% or about 30% of the time, broadly matching IMGT annotations. In a later analysis, HLA-associated TCR beta chains showed more clonal expansion and lower generation probabilities than non-associated chains that were equally common. In a later analysis, TCR association rates were found to vary across HLA loci, with the most associated TCRs seen for DRB1 alleles and the fewest for HLA-C alleles. Several of the top co-occurrence clusters appeared to be linked to parvovirus B19, influenza, CMV and Epstein-Barr virus, according to a later analysis.

In regard to this clone: Its antigen remains undetermined. No base quality information exists; no much larger clone differs at one position.

The cohort consisted of hundreds of healthy bone marrow donors. At the time of sampling, every cohort member was nominally healthy, though immune exposures that went unrecorded were likely present. The donor tested CMV seronegative, placing the donor among the roughly 340 seronegative members of the cohort. A peripheral blood sample was provided by each donor, and peripheral blood mononuclear cells were used for TCR beta sequencing. Genomic DNA was extracted from the blood cell samples with the Qiagen DNeasy Blood Extraction Kit. Library construction relied on the immunoSEQ multiplex PCR assay. For the multiplex PCR, a mixture combining 60 forward primers for TCR Vbeta segments and 13 reverse primers for TCR Jbeta segments was used. The CDR3 region of rearranged TCR beta genes was amplified from genomic DNA with a multiplex PCR assay. On the Illumina HiSeq System, the amplified TCR beta libraries were sequenced as 87-base-pair reads. In the paper's pipeline: In a later analysis, roughly 80 million unique TCR beta chains were counted across the 690 or so repertoires, and roughly 11 million of these chains were shared by at least two donors. A nearest-neighbor algorithm error-corrected the raw reads and collapsed the reads into unique sequences, merging closely related sequences to remove PCR and sequencing errors. Alignment of CDR3 sequences to IMGT reference sequences was used to assign V, D and J gene segments. For a sequence to be retained, a match of at least six nucleotides was required to both a V gene segment and a J gene segment. A rearrangement was called productive if the CDR3 had no stop codons and remained in frame with V and J, and every other rearrangement was called non-productive. CDR3 was defined according to IMGT convention as the region running from the second conserved V-encoded cysteine to the conserved J-encoded phenylalanine. In an earlier analysis of around 540 of the donors, sequences lacking an unambiguous match to a single V gene segment were excluded. An earlier analysis of 500 to 600 of the donors classified V segments as functional when productive rearrangements were above 56.7% and as segregating when the standard deviation between donors was above 5%. A statistical classification framework was built for diagnosing cytomegalovirus status from the catalog of TCR beta chain sequences. In a later analysis, V and J genes were assigned by comparing TCR nucleotide sequences against IMGT/GENE-DB human TR gene sequences. In a later analysis, CDR3 sequences and most-parsimonious VDJ recombination scenarios were assigned using the TCRdist pipeline. In a later analysis, each TCR beta chain was defined by its CDR3 amino acid sequence together with its V-gene family, and reads without a unique V-gene family were excluded. A later analysis removed 592 highly shared, low-generation-probability nucleotide sequences to deal with suspected cross-contamination and a sequencing artifact. For each public chain, a later analysis derived a clonal expansion index from normalized ranks of inferred template counts within each repertoire. In a later analysis, generation probabilities were computed with a VDJ recombination model fitted to out-of-frame rearrangements, and the resulting probabilities were checked against IGoR. A later analysis scored TCR-TCR, TCR-HLA and TCR-CMV co-occurrence with hypergeometric tests, applying a repertoire-size bias correction to TCR pairs. To estimate false discovery rates, a later analysis permuted the HLA or CMV assignments 20 times. In a later analysis, co-occurring TCRs were grouped with DBSCAN, and TCRdist sequence similarity was added when clustering was performed within HLA-allele-positive subsets. Co-occurrence clustering excluded repertoires with fewer than 30,000 or more than 120,000 public chains, plus five with anomalous nucleotide sharing. Entries here come from immuneACCESS through TCRdb and include only in-frame sequences with V and J called. Some clones fail to appear in such tables; in the studies checked, an unresolved V gene covers under half of the shortfall, and the cause of the remainder is unknown. The DNA was the basis for D and trimming; V, J and clone size are from that table. This sample has 200,000 or so clones in its table, and over 75% of those were observed once. The top ten constitute 3.5% to 4% of the sample.

Counted from cysteine to phenylalanine, this CDR3 has 13 amino acids. The retained sequence is limited to the CDR3, 39 bases, with the frame set at the first base. The germline V gene sets CDR1 to SNHLY and CDR2 to FYNNEI. V lost 2 bases and J lost 5 bases; the stretch between them is 10 bases long. This sequence uses TRBV2 and TRBJ2-7; a tentative D call is TRBD1 (6 bases match). Sequences were obtained from PBMCs. The sequence was obtained from a man aged 50 to 60 in good health and CMV-seronegative. The CDR3 has the sequence CASSERRGDEQYF. The DNA reads TGTGCCAGCAGTGAACGCAGGGGTGACGAGCAGTACTTC.